A selection of T cell receptor beta chains follows, all from one sample in a study of blood T cell repertoires in COVID-19. Assay used: immunoSEQ multiplex PCR; TCRdb lists only in-frame clones, some missing. The sample carries 110,000 or so clones, about 90% recorded once. The sequencing input was peripheral blood. These receptors were collected from a human donor in a cohort sampled during active COVID-19. CDR3s include the opening cysteine and the closing phenylalanine or tryptophan. D genes are given only for firm matches. Size is omitted from some rows. Given values are once, few, many or a class for expanded clones.

TGTGCCAGCAGCTTAGTACCGGGACAGTCGAACACTGAAGCTTTCTTT,CASSLVPGQSNTEAFF,.,TRBJ1-1,TRBD1,TRBV7-6
TGTGCCAGCAACTCGAACAGGGGCTGGGAGACTGAAGCTTTCTTT,CASNSNRGWETEAFF,once,TRBJ1-1,TRBD1,TRBV28
TGTGCCACCAGTGACCCGCGACAGGGGTCGTTGAATGAGCAGTTCTTC,CATSDPRQGSLNEQFF,.,TRBJ2-1,TRBD1,TRBV24-1
TGTGCCAGTAATACAGGGGCGGGGGATACGCAGTATTTT,CASNTGAGDTQYF,.,TRBJ2-3,.,TRBV19
TGTGCCAGCAGCTCGGGACTAGCGGTGAACAAAAACATTCAGTACTTC,CASSSGLAVNKNIQYF,.,TRBJ2-4,TRBD2,TRBV7-9
TGTGCCAGCAGCCTGGGACTTGACAATGAGCAGTTCTTC,CASSLGLDNEQFF,.,TRBJ2-1,.,TRBV5-4
TGTGCTAGTGGTCCCGGGACAGGGAGGAGCTCCTATAATTCACCCCTCCACTTT,CASGPGTGRSSYNSPLHF,.,TRBJ1-6,TRBD1,TRBV12-5
TGTGCCAGCAGCCAACACAGGGAAGTTGGGCCCCAGCATTTT,CASSQHREVGPQHF,.,TRBJ1-5,.,TRBV3-1/TRBV3-2
TGTGCCAGCACTATTGGACTAACCGGGGAGCTGTTTTTT,CASTIGLTGELFF,.,TRBJ2-2,.,TRBV7-9
TGTGCCAGCAGTCATCTACCAGATACGCAGTATTTT,CASSHLPDTQYF,.,TRBJ2-3,.,TRBV6-7
TGCAGCGTGGTCGGACAGGGGGCGGACACTGAAGCTTTCTTT,CSVVGQGADTEAFF,once,TRBJ1-1,TRBD1,TRBV29-1
TGTGCCAGCAGCCAAGCAGACAGGGGGATTAACACTGAAGCTTTCTTT,CASSQADRGINTEAFF,.,TRBJ1-1,TRBD1,TRBV4-2
TGTGCCAGCAGCCAAAGACTAACCGGGACAGGGAGGCAGTACTTC,CASSQRLTGTGRQYF,.,TRBJ2-7,TRBD1,TRBV11-3
TGTGCCAGCAGTGAATGGGCCCGCGCCGAGCAGTACTTC,CASSEWARAEQYF,.,TRBJ2-7,.,TRBV25-1
TGTGCCAGCTCACTTTCACGTCCCGGGACTAGCGAGCTTCCGGCCGGGGAGCTGTTTTTT,CASSLSRPGTSELPAGELFF,.,TRBJ2-2,TRBD2,TRBV18
TGTGCCAGCAGTTTCGTAGCCAAAAACATTCAGTACTTC,CASSFVAKNIQYF,once,TRBJ2-4,.,TRBV12-3/TRBV12-4
TGTGCCATCAGTAATACAGGGCTGTCCACTGAAGCTTTCTTT,CAISNTGLSTEAFF,.,TRBJ1-1,.,TRBV10-3
TGTGCCACCAGCAAACCCCCAAAGGACAGGGTCGGTTTATCGAATGGCTACACCTTC,CATSKPPKDRVGLSNGYTF,.,TRBJ1-2,TRBD1,TRBV15
TGTGCCAGCAGCCAGGGTAAGAACAGACAGCCCCAGCATTTT,CASSQGKNRQPQHF,.,TRBJ1-5,.,TRBV3-1/TRBV3-2
TGTGCCAGCAGTGAAACGCGGGCCAGAGAGACTTATGGCTACACCTTC,CASSETRARETYGYTF,.,TRBJ1-2,.,TRBV6-1
TGTGCCAGCAGCCTCGGACTAGCGGGGGAACCCTTTATCTTGAGCTCCTACAATGAGCAGTTCTTC,CASSLGLAGEPFILSSYNEQFF,.,TRBJ2-1,TRBD2,TRBV14
TGTGCCAGCTCACGGGCAGGGGCTAGCACAGATACGCAGTATTTT,CASSRAGASTDTQYF,.,TRBJ2-3,.,TRBV18
TGTGCCAGCAGCTTGGGAAGGGGAGGGGTTATTCAAGAGACCCAGTACTTC,CASSLGRGGVIQETQYF,.,TRBJ2-5,TRBD2,TRBV11-2
TGTGCCAGCAGCGACCGGGACAGGCCAAACTATGGCTACACCTTC,CASSDRDRPNYGYTF,.,TRBJ1-2,TRBD1,TRBV7-9